Listed below are T cell receptor beta chains from one sample, sequenced in a study of monozygotic twins with inflammatory bowel disease. For each CDR3 protein, TCRdb gives one entry from its re-call of the 5' RACE reads, without DNA. This repertoire includes some 400,000 distinct CDR3 sequences. Sequenced material: blood. These receptors were taken from a human donor with ulcerative colitis or Crohn's disease, or a healthy co-twin of an affected twin (not recorded which). Each CDR3 is given with its conserved first and last residue.

length: 15
V: TRBV28
J: TRBJ2-7
CDR3: CASSLDVREENEQYF

length: 14
V: TRBV20-1
J: TRBJ2-1
CDR3: CSARHASSYNEQFF

length: 15
V: TRBV12-3/TRBV12-4
J: TRBJ2-7
CDR3: CASSLFRGSSYEQYF

length: 13
V: TRBV27
J: TRBJ1-1
CDR3: CATGDRVLTEAFF

length: 15
V: TRBV2
J: TRBJ2-3
CDR3: CASSERTAGGDTQYF

length: 17
V: TRBV12-3/TRBV12-4
J: TRBJ2-3
CDR3: CASTHRLTGGGLDTQYF

length: 18
V: TRBV24-1
J: TRBJ2-1
CDR3: CATSDRKTGLASYNEQFF

length: 13
V: TRBV20-1
J: TRBJ2-1
CDR3: CSAPPRGYNEQFF

length: 13
V: TRBV20-1
J: TRBJ2-7
CDR3: CSARTSGSYEQYF

length: 14
V: TRBV6-6
J: TRBJ2-1
CDR3: CASSQGQGGNEQFF

length: 16
V: TRBV3-1
J: TRBJ1-5
CDR3: CASSPMGQGGNQPQHF

length: 16
V: TRBV2
J: TRBJ2-1
CDR3: CASSEAGIAEYNEQFF

length: 14
V: TRBV29-1
J: TRBJ2-7
CDR3: CSVGLWRFSYEQYF

length: 14
V: TRBV7-9
J: TRBJ2-1
CDR3: CASSFGGGDNEQFF

length: 17
V: TRBV15
J: TRBJ1-2
CDR3: CATSRDLSSGTGFGYTF

length: 16
V: TRBV27
J: TRBJ2-1
CDR3: CASSRLGLAGGNEQFF

length: 14
V: TRBV28
J: TRBJ1-5
CDR3: CASSLGQFLQPQHF

length: 16
V: TRBV5-6
J: TRBJ2-6
CDR3: CASSLDLPSGANVLTF

length: 14
V: TRBV20-1
J: TRBJ1-2
CDR3: CSARDRTANYGYTF

length: 17
V: TRBV11-2
J: TRBJ1-1
CDR3: CASSPDRGRSLGSGAFF

length: 17
V: TRBV28
J: TRBJ1-5
CDR3: CASSLGMTVLGNQPQHF

length: 14
V: TRBV5-1
J: TRBJ2-1
CDR3: CASSLLLALNEQFF

length: 15
V: TRBV4-1
J: TRBJ2-1
CDR3: CASSQAGAENNEQFF

length: 15
V: TRBV3-1
J: TRBJ2-2
CDR3: CASSQSGANTGELFF

length: 15
V: TRBV5-1
J: TRBJ2-1
CDR3: CASSLPLAGNNEQFF

length: 12
V: TRBV5-1
J: TRBJ1-2
CDR3: CASSFEGDGYTF

length: 16
V: TRBV2
J: TRBJ2-3
CDR3: CASSGTSGGFTDTQYF

length: 15
V: TRBV7-9
J: TRBJ2-5
CDR3: CASSLVPASQETQYF

length: 14
V: TRBV19
J: TRBJ1-6
CDR3: CASNGAGTNSPLHF

length: 16
V: TRBV7-9
J: TRBJ1-4
CDR3: CASSLVEDPRPGKLFF

length: 15
V: TRBV9
J: TRBJ1-2
CDR3: CASSTGQVRADGYTF

length: 15
V: TRBV9
J: TRBJ1-6
CDR3: CASSVGGGNNSPLHF

length: 13
V: TRBV20-1
J: TRBJ2-3
CDR3: CSAALAGTDTQYF

length: 16
V: TRBV24-1
J: TRBJ2-1
CDR3: CATSDSAGEAYNEQFF

length: 14
V: TRBV12-3/TRBV12-4
J: TRBJ2-5
CDR3: CASTLGGRIATQYF

length: 15
V: TRBV4-1
J: TRBJ2-7
CDR3: CASSQTGTGPYEQYF

length: 15
V: TRBV3-1
J: TRBJ1-1
CDR3: CASSQGTTGTTEAFF

length: 13
V: TRBV12-3/TRBV12-4
J: TRBJ1-4
CDR3: CASNRVWSEKLFF

length: 15
V: TRBV5-8
J: TRBJ2-3
CDR3: CASSARDYYTDTQYF

length: 13
V: TRBV20-1
J: TRBJ2-2
CDR3: CSARQGAYQELFF

length: 14
V: TRBV6-2/TRBV6-3
J: TRBJ2-1
CDR3: CASSYSIQLAEQFF

length: 15
V: TRBV5-1
J: TRBJ2-1
CDR3: CASSLDLSPYNEQFF

length: 15
V: TRBV29-1
J: TRBJ1-6
CDR3: CSVERQDRWGSPLHF

length: 13
V: TRBV7-8
J: TRBJ1-1
CDR3: CASSLRSGTEAFF

length: 14
V: TRBV5-6
J: TRBJ2-2
CDR3: CASSARGASGELFF

length: 14
V: TRBV12-3/TRBV12-4
J: TRBJ2-5
CDR3: CASSPRTGDETQYF

length: 15
V: TRBV7-2
J: TRBJ2-7
CDR3: CASSPGLAGSNEQYF

length: 15
V: TRBV7-7
J: TRBJ1-1
CDR3: CASSLAGTGPTEAFF